This entry lists 30 T cell receptor beta chains sequenced from one sample in a study of beta chain features in type 1 diabetes. Every bit of the isolated RNA underwent reverse transcription, so sequencing read expressed TCRB transcripts. TCRdb's table, derived via immunoSEQ multiplex PCR, lists solely in-frame clones and lacks some. In the table there are around 300,000 clones, about 7.8% of which are singletons. Sequencing was carried out using central memory CD4+ T cells from blood. These receptors came from a young woman in good health.

The rearrangement links TRBV5-4 to TRBJ1-1; 7 nucleotides align to TRBD1. J lost 7 bases, V lost 4 bases, and 7 bases had no gene match. The CDR3 is made up of 13 amino acids. Germline CDR1 and CDR2: SGHNT and YYREEE (reference sequence). CDR3 in amino acids: CASSPGTEIEAFF. The CDR3 nucleotides read TGTGCCAGCAGCCCCGGGACAGAGATTGAAGCTTTCTTT.

This clone has a count of ten or more. The rearrangement joins TRBV2 to TRBJ1-5, with 8 nucleotides matching TRBD1. This CDR3 spans 12 amino acids. Unmatched junction bases numbered 3, after V lost 8 bases and J lost 6 bases. The V gene's germline CDR1 is SNHLY and CDR2 FYNNEI. The CDR3 spells CASGTGSQPQHF. Written as DNA, the CDR3 is TGTGCCAGCGGGACAGGAAGTCAGCCCCAGCATTTT.

This clone has only a few counts. The chain couples TRBV6-1 to TRBJ1-2, with D unclear. The CDR3 consists of 12 residues. Trimming shortened V by 2 bases and J by 4 bases, and 5 bases separated the two germline ends. Germline V gene sequence: CDR1 MNHNS, CDR2 SASEGT. As DNA, the CDR3 is TGTGCCAGCAGTGAATTATTCTATGGCTACACCTTC. This translates into CASSELFYGYTF.

This clone was found a few times. The chain carries TRBV5-1 and TRBJ2-1, with TRBD2 identical over 8 bases. V dropped 4 bases and J dropped 7; count of bases not matched to a gene: 10. The CDR3 is made up of 15 amino acids. Germline V gives CDR1 SGHRS, CDR2 YFSETQ. CDR3 coding DNA: TGCGCCAGCAGCATAACTAGCGGTAAAAGTAATGAGCAGTTCTTC. Translating gives CASSITSGKSNEQFF.

This clone was counted at least ten times. The chain combines TRBV7-9 with TRBJ2-3; D uncertain. V was cut by 2 bases and J by 4 bases, with 4 bases left in between. CDR3 size: 12 residues. Germline V gene sequence: CDR1 SEHNR, CDR2 FQNEAQ (reference sequence). CDR3 protein: CASSLISDTQYF. The CDR3 region has the DNA TGTGCCAGCAGCTTAATATCAGATACGCAGTATTTT.

This clone has a handful of counts. The gene calls are TRBV27 and TRBJ1-1; D possibly corresponds to TRBD1 (6 bases). V was shortened by 8 bases and J by 4 bases, with 14 bases between the two germline ends. From germline, CDR1 is MNHEY and CDR2 SMNVEV (reference sequence). CDR3 length: 13 amino acids. Written as DNA, the CDR3 is TGTGCCAGCGGACCACAGGGTAGCACTGAAGCTTTCTTT. This codes for CASGPQGSTEAFF.

This clone was counted ten times or more. The chain uses TRBV10-3 and TRBJ1-2; TRBD1 might be the D (6 bases). Between the trimmed V and J ends, which lost 2 bases and 10 bases, there was a span of 14 bases. CDR1 and CDR2 from the germline V gene are ENHRY and SYGVKD. There are 13 residues in the CDR3. CDR3 in amino acids: CAISEPRTVLYTF. The CDR3 DNA is TGTGCCATCAGTGAGCCAAGGACAGTCCTCTACACCTTC.

This clone came up a few times. The chain links TRBV25-1 to TRBJ1-1, with D maybe TRBD1 (5 bases). Trimming shortened V by 6 bases and J by 4 bases, and 9 bases separated the two germline ends. Germline V CDR1 and CDR2: MGHDK, SYGVNS. The CDR3 runs 12 residues. The CDR3 DNA is TGTGCCAGCAGCGAGGGGCTCACTGAAGCTTTCTTT. This gives the protein CASSEGLTEAFF. Filled out from reference TRBV25-1 and TRBJ1-1, the complete variable domain reads EADIYQTPRYLVIGTGKKITLECSQTMGHDKMYWYQQDPGMELHLIHYSYGVNSTEKGDLSSESTVSRIRTEHFPLTLESARPSHTSQYLCASSEGLTEAFFGQGTRLTVV.

This clone showed up just a few times. This chain joins TRBV4-3 and TRBJ1-1; perhaps TRBD1 as D (6 bases). CDR3 length equals 14 residues. Trimming pared 4 bases from V and 0 bases from J, leaving 9 bases between. Per the germline V gene, CDR1 is LGHNA and CDR2 is YSLEER. The CDR3 protein is CASSRGQMNTEAFF. CDR3 nucleotide sequence: TGCGCCAGCAGCCGGGGACAAATGAACACTGAAGCTTTCTTT.

This clone has a count of ten or more. This chain links TRBV11-3 with TRBJ2-1, with 7 bases identical to TRBD2. This CDR3 is built from 15 residues. Germline CDR1 and CDR2: SGHNT and YENEEA. The ends lost 1 base at V and 1 base at J; junction bases unmatched: 1. The CDR3 protein is CASSLGGGSYNEQFF. CDR3 nucleotide sequence: TGTGCCAGCAGCTTAGGCGGGGGATCCTACAATGAGCAGTTCTTC.

The rearrangement joins TRBV7-9 to TRBJ2-1; maybe TRBD2 (5 bases). CDR3 length equals 14 residues. V lost 0 bases, J lost 6 bases, and 9 bases lay in between. From germline, CDR1 is SEHNR and CDR2 FQNEAQ (reference sequence). The chain's CDR3 is CASSLAAAANEQFF. CDR3 DNA: TGTGCCAGCAGCTTAGCAGCGGCTGCCAATGAGCAGTTCTTC.

About this clone: Additional DNA sequences in this sample encode the identical CDR3. The chain combines TRBV5-1 with TRBJ2-1; a weak D match, TRBD2 (5 bases). Germline assignment: CDR1 SGHRS and CDR2 YFSETQ. This CDR3 region has 13 residues. V was pared by 4 bases and J by 6 bases, with 11 bases between. The CDR3: CASSLGRGNEQFF. The CDR3 DNA reads TGCGCCAGCAGCCTCGGACGGGGCAATGAGCAGTTCTTC.

This clone was seen more than once but under ten times. V and J are TRBV19 and TRBJ2-5; D is unclear. The CDR3 runs to 14 residues. V was clipped by 5 bases and J by 2 bases, with 12 bases between them. Germline-derived CDR1 and CDR2 are LNHDA and SQIVND (reference sequence). CDR3 sequence (DNA): TGTGCCAGTAGTTCCGGACCGGCACAAGAGACCCAGTACTTC. Protein: CASSSGPAQETQYF.

In this sample, this clone turned up many times. The V gene is TRBV15, the J gene TRBJ2-5; TRBD2 is a possible D gene (6 bases). The CDR3 contains 15 residues. V was cut by 6 bases and J by 5 bases, with 19 bases left in between. CDR1 and CDR2 from the germline V gene are LNHNV and YYDKDF (reference sequence). In nucleotides, the CDR3 is TGTGCCACCAGTCCGGGGGACCGAAGGGCGGAGACCCAGTACTTC. It translates to CATSPGDRRAETQYF. Full variable domain (missing parts from reference TRBV15 and TRBJ2-5): DAMVIQNPRYQVTQFGKPVTLSCSQTLNHNVMYWYQQKSSQAPKLLFHYYDKDFNNEADTPDNFQSRRPNTSFCFLDIRSPGLGDTAMYLCATSPGDRRAETQYFGPGTRLLVL.

This clone was counted a few times. This rearrangement joins TRBV28 to TRBJ2-7; tentative D call: TRBD1 (6 bases). Germline V gives CDR1 MDHEN, CDR2 SYDVKM. The V end lost 5 bases, the J end lost 3 bases, and 14 bases lay between the germline ends. The CDR3 runs 14 residues. The CDR3 coding sequence is TGTGCCAGCAGTCTGACAGGTTTACACTACGAGCAGTACGTC. The encoded protein is CASSLTGLHYEQYV.

J is TRBJ2-5 and V is TRBV11-2; maybe TRBD2 (6 bases). V lost 5 bases to trimming and J lost 3 bases, with 13 bases between them. In germline, CDR1 is SGHAT, CDR2 FQNNGV. The CDR3 is 14 residues long. CDR3 residues: CASSPLAGKETQYF. The CDR3 coding sequence is TGTGCCAGCAGCCCCCTGGCGGGGAAAGAGACCCAGTACTTC.

The table lists this clone with a few counts. The chain recombines TRBV9 with TRBJ1-1; no reliable D call. The germline V gene encodes CDR1 SGDLS and CDR2 YYNGEE. The CDR3 sequence is 14 residues long. Trimming took 3 bases from V and 1 from J, leaving 10 bases between them. CDR3 nucleotide sequence: TGTGCCAGCAGCGCGCAACAGAGGAACACTGAAGCTTTCTTT. Translation: CASSAQQRNTEAFF.

The CDR3 DNA reads as TGTGCCTGGAGCCGGTCCGCCTACGAGCAGTACTTC. It specifies CAWSRSAYEQYF. The rearrangement links TRBV30 to TRBJ2-7, with D unclear. CDR3 length: 12 residues. Germline lookup yields CDR1 GTSNPN and CDR2 SVGIG (reference sequence). V was pared by 3 bases and J by 2 bases, with 8 bases between.

The V gene is TRBV27, the J gene TRBJ1-1; a possible D gene is TRBD1 (5 bases). The CDR3 runs 13 residues. Germline V lookup: CDR1 MNHEY, CDR2 SMNVEV (reference sequence). V was clipped by 5 bases and J by 3 bases, with 10 bases between them. CDR3 nucleotide sequence: TGTGCCAGCAGTGTGTCCAGGGACACTGAAGCTTTCTTT. Amino acid sequence: CASSVSRDTEAFF.

CDR3 nucleotides: TGTGCCAGCAGCTTAGTGTCGGGGGCCCGCTACAATGAGCAGTTCTTC. Protein sequence: CASSLVSGARYNEQFF. The V gene is TRBV7-3, the J gene TRBJ2-1; D assignment may be TRBD1 or TRBD2 (6 bases each). The CDR3 spans 16 residues. Trimming cost V 2 bases and J 3 bases, with 14 bases left between them. CDR1 and CDR2 (germline): SGHTA, FQGTGA.

This clone showed up just a few times. V usage is TRBV4-1 and J usage is TRBJ2-5, with D possibly being TRBD2 (5 bases). Trimming pared 1 base from V and 5 bases from J, leaving 14 bases between. The CDR3 runs to 15 residues. Germline CDR1 is MGHRA and CDR2 is YSYEKL. CDR3 protein: CASSQGIPRGETQYF. Here the CDR3 DNA reads TGCGCCAGCAGCCAAGGAATCCCCCGCGGGGAGACCCAGTACTTC.

Comment on this clone: Other DNA sequences of this sample code for an identical CDR3. The gene calls are TRBV6-5 and TRBJ1-5; D gene unclear. Trimming stripped 6 bases from V and 3 bases from J, with 12 bases between. The CDR3 has 14 amino acids. Germline-derived CDR1 and CDR2 are MNHEY and SVGAGI. CDR3 nucleotides: TGTGCCAGCAGCCCCGGGCAGATCAATCAGCCCCAGCATTTT. Its protein is CASSPGQINQPQHF.

The V gene is TRBV9, the J gene TRBJ2-3, with D maybe TRBD2 (6 bases). CDR1 and CDR2 from the germline V gene are SGDLS and YYNGEE. This CDR3 region has 16 residues. With 3 bases removed from V and 5 bases from J, the gap between germline ends came to 19 bases. CDR3 sequence: CASSAHAGRNVDTQYF. CDR3 nucleotide sequence: TGTGCCAGCAGCGCCCACGCCGGGAGAAATGTAGATACGCAGTATTTT.

The V and J genes are TRBV6-4 and TRBJ1-2; tentative D call: TRBD1 (5 bases). From germline, CDR1 is MRHNA and CDR2 SNTAGT. CDR3 length: 14 residues. V was clipped by 5 bases and J by 5 bases, with 15 bases between them. The CDR3 bases are TGTGCCAGCAGTCCCCGGGACGGAATGTATGGCTACACCTTC. Encoded protein: CASSPRDGMYGYTF.

This clone came up a few times. This sequence joins TRBV6-7 and TRBJ2-7; D uncertain. TRBV6-7 is assigned to the ORF class and has an uncertain function. Trimming pared 8 bases from V and 2 bases from J, leaving 4 bases between. There are 10 residues in the CDR3. In nucleotides, the CDR3 is TGTGCCAGCGGGACCTACGAGCAGTACGTC. This encodes CASGTYEQYV.

This clone was seen a few times. The chain joins TRBV9 to TRBJ2-1; D is uncertain. Germline assignment: CDR1 SGDLS and CDR2 YYNGEE. The CDR3 has 12 residues. The ends were cut back, 4 bases at V and 8 bases at J, with 10 bases in the middle. This chain's CDR3 is CASSPGLYEQFF. CDR3 sequence (DNA): TGTGCCAGCAGCCCCGGGTTGTATGAGCAGTTCTTC.

The chain employs TRBV2 and TRBJ1-2; 7 nucleotides match TRBD1. Germline CDR1 reads SNHLY; CDR2 reads FYNNEI. V lost 6 bases, J lost 5 bases, and 3 bases stayed unmatched. The CDR3 runs 12 residues. The CDR3 bases are TGTGCCAGCAGAGACAGGGCGTATGGCTACACCTTC. Amino acids: CASRDRAYGYTF.

In its sample, this clone was seen a few times. V gene TRBV4-3 combines with J gene TRBJ1-2; a weak D match, TRBD1 (6 bases). Germline V gives CDR1 LGHNA, CDR2 YSLEER. CDR3 size: 15 residues. V shed 1 base and J shed 8 bases, with 17 bases lying between them. As DNA, the CDR3 is TGCGCCAGCAGCCAAGGCAGTACAGGGTTTATCGGCTACACCTTC. Translation: CASSQGSTGFIGYTF.

This clone showed up just a few times. CDR3 sequence (DNA): TGTGCCAGCAGCAATAGGGAGGGGGTATCTGAAGCTTTCTTT. Translated, it gives CASSNREGVSEAFF. The chain employs TRBV21-1 and TRBJ1-1. TRBV21-1 is classified as a pseudogene. This CDR3 has 14 residues.

Concerning this clone: The sample holds other DNA sequences that translate to the same CDR3. This rearrangement joins TRBV5-1 to TRBJ2-1; D gene unclear. Trimming stripped 0 bases from V and 2 bases from J, with 6 bases between. Germline V CDR1 and CDR2: SGHRS, YFSETQ. The CDR3 is made up of 14 amino acids. The CDR3 reads CASSLGQTYNEQFF. As DNA, the CDR3 is TGCGCCAGCAGCTTGGGACAAACCTACAATGAGCAGTTCTTC.